This TCR beta chain was identified in a study of blood T cells in healthy people across ages. For this clonotype: Its target is unknown.

The V end lost 6 bases, the J end lost 4 bases, and 12 bases lay between the germline ends. The CDR3 has 13 amino acids. General study points: In these data, TCR beta diversity tracked strongly with naive T cell percentage.

It was with a sample-barcoded 5' primer and a J-beta primer mix that a second PCR of about 7 to 12 cycles was run. Every molecule of cDNA carried a tag from a template-switch adaptor with 12 random nucleotides. Individual samples furnished no less than 3 million CDR3-containing paired-end reads apiece. TCRdb re-called the 5' RACE reads through MiXCR, storing one row per CDR3 protein. The data contain 1.5 million to 2 million distinct CDR3 sequences, almost 35% of them singletons. Each sample yielded at least 5.5 micrograms of PBMC total RNA. This receptor was taken from a woman in her twenties or thirties in good health. Sequenced input: blood. This rearrangement joins TRBV12-3 or TRBV12-4 to TRBJ1-2; no reliable D call. CDR3 region: CASSNGEPYGYTF. CDR3 sequence (DNA): TGTGCCAGCAGCAACGGGGAACCCTATGGCTACACCTTC.